This T cell receptor beta chain stems from a study of cytomegalovirus exposure and HLA in healthy donors. For the study at large: For the approximately 420 genotyped donors, around 76% fell within the Caucasian-associated ancestry cluster. Study-wide results and caveats: The authors later linked a missense DCLRE1C variant to TCR beta V- and J-gene trimming. Later analysis indicated greater clonal expansion among HLA-associated TCR beta chains than among equally common other chains. According to an earlier analysis, most TCR beta V segments yielded productive rearrangements about 90% or about 30% of the time.

Details on this clone: The antigen remains unidentified.

With 60 Vbeta and 13 Jbeta primers, the PCR was carried out. Some clones are missing from TCRdb's copy, which holds only in-frame ones; the method was immunoSEQ multiplex PCR. The sample lists 150,000 to 200,000 clones; 81% were seen once. CDR1 SGHAT and CDR2 FQNNGV come from the germline V gene. The ends were cut back, 4 bases at V and 0 bases at J, with 13 bases in the middle. CDR3 length: 16 amino acids. Sequenced input: PBMCs. J is TRBJ1-3 and V is TRBV11-2; D call uncertain. The receptor's source is a man aged 18-30 years in good health and CMV-seronegative. The CDR3 protein is CASSSPGIVSGNTIYF. CDR3 sequence (DNA): TGTGCCAGCAGCTCCCCGGGGATCGTCTCTGGAAACACCATATATTTT.